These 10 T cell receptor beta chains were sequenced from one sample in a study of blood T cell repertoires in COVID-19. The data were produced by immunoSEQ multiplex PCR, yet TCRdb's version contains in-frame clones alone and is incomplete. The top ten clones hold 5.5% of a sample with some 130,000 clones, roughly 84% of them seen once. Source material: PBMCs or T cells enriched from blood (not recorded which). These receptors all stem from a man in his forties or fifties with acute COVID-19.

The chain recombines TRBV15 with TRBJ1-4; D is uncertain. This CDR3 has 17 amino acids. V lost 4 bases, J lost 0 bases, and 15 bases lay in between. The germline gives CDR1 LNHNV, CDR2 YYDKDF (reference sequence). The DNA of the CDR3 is TGTGCCACCAGCACTCCCAGTTGGGGAGCAACTAATGAAAAACTGTTTTTT. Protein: CATSTPSWGATNEKLFF.

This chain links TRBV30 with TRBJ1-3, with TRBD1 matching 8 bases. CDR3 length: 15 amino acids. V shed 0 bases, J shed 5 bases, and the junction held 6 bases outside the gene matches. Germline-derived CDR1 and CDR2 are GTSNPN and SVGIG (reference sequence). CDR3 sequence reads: CAWSVRGQGRNTIYF. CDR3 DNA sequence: TGTGCCTGGAGTGTACGCGGACAGGGTCGAAACACCATATATTTT.

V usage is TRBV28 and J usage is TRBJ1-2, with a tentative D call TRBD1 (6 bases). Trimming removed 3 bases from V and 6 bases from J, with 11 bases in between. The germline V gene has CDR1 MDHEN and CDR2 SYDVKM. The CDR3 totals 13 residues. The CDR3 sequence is CASSLSRGDGYTF. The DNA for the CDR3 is TGTGCCAGCAGTTTGTCCAGGGGCGATGGCTACACCTTC.

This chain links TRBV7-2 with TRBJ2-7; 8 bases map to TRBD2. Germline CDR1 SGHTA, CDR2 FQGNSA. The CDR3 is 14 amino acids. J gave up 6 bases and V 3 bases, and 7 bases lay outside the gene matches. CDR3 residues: CASSFKRSGGEQYF. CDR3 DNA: TGTGCCAGCAGCTTTAAGCGGAGCGGGGGCGAGCAGTACTTC.

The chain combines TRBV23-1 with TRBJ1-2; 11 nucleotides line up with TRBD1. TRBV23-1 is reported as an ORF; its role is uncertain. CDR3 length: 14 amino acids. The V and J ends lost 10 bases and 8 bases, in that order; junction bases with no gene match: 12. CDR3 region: CATRTEDRGLGYTF. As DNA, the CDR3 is TGCGCCACCAGAACCGAGGACAGGGGGCTAGGCTACACCTTC.

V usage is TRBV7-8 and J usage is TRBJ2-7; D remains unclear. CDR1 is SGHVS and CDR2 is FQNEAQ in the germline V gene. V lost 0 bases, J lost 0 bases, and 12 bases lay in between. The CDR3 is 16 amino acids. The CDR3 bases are TGTGCCAGCAGCTTAGCATCCCCCGAGGCCTCCTACGAGCAGTACTTC. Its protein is CASSLASPEASYEQYF.

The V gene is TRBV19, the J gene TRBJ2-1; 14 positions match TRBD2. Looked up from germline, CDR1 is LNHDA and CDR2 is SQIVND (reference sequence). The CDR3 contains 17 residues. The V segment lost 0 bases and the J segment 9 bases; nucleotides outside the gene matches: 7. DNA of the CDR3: TGTGCCAGTAGTATAGAAGGGGGACTAGCGGGAGTCGCTGAGCAGTTCTTC. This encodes CASSIEGGLAGVAEQFF. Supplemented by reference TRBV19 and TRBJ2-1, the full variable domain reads DGGITQSPKYLFRKEGQNVTLSCEQNLNHDAMYWYRQDPGQGLRLIYYSQIVNDFQKGDIAEGYSVSREKKESFPLTVTSAQKNPTAFYLCASSIEGGLAGVAEQFFGPGTRLTVL.

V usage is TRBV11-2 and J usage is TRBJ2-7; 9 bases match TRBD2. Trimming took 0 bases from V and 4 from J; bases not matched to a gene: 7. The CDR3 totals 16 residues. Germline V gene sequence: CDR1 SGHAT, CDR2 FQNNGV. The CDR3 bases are TGTGCCAGCAGCTTAGATCGGCTAGCGGGGATTTACGAGCAGTACTTC. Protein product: CASSLDRLAGIYEQYF. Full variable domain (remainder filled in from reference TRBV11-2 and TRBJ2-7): EAGVAQSPRYKIIEKRQSVAFWCNPISGHATLYWYQQILGQGPKLLIQFQNNGVVDDSQLPKDRFSAERLKGVDSTLKIQPAKLEDSAVYLCASSLDRLAGIYEQYFGPGTRLTVT.

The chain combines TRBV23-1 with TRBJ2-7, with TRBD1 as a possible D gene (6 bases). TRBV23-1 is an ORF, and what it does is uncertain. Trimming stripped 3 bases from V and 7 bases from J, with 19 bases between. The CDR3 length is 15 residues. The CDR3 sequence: CASSHPAQGHWEQYF. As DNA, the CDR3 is TGCGCCAGCAGTCATCCCGCCCAGGGGCATTGGGAGCAGTACTTC.

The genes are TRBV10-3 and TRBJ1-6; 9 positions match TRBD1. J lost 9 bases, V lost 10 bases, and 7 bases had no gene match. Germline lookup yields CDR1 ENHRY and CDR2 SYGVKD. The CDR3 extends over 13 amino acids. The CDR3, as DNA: TGTGCCAGTACAGGGGGCGCGGGTTCACCCCTCCACTTT. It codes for CASTGGAGSPLHF.